This T cell receptor delta chain derives from a study of γδ T cells in repeated Plasmodium falciparum infection (dated by TCRdb to about 2021). Looking at the study overall: The natural-infection arm enrolled Malian children exposed to intense seasonal malaria transmission, compared against age and gender matched Australian children. Samples from controlled-infection subjects were taken at baseline, just before selected infections, and 21 days after each infection. Roughly 5 malaria-naive U.S. adults underwent four controlled human malaria infections by bites from P. falciparum NF54-infected Anopheles stephensi mosquitoes over around 580 days. In the study, the shaping of the human gammadelta T cell repertoire by repeated Plasmodium falciparum infection was examined using natural infection in Mali and controlled human malaria infection. Malian gammadelta TCR repertoires were analysed cross-sectionally during no-transmission periods and longitudinally across acute febrile malaria episodes.

What the authors observed across the whole study: The controlled-infection cohort was small, limiting analysis of inter-individual variability in gammadelta T cell responses. Generalizability was limited because the Malian cohort was drawn from a small rural village of predominantly one ethnic group. Repeated controlled infections appeared to drive waves of new clonotype selection in Vdelta2-negative, largely Vdelta1+, gammadelta TCR repertoires. A highly stable polyclonal repertoire over time and infection, with many inter-individual overlapping TCRgamma sequences, was shown by Vgamma9/Vdelta2+ TCR repertoires. Compared with the repertoires of Australian children, the Vdelta2-negative gammadelta TCR repertoires of Malian children appeared more clonally expanded, less diverse and less shared.

There are a few counts of this clone. It has no known antigen specificity. Only one base separates this from a far larger clonotype, so it likely reflects a read error. Other DNA sequences in this specimen translate into the identical CDR3. Libraries were built with multiplex PCR. The sequencer was an Illumina MiSeq. Every sorted gammadelta T cell sample had both its TCR gamma (TRG) and TCR delta (TRD) chains sequenced. The study's own analysis went as follows. Repertoire analyses included clonotype tree plots, accumulated frequency of the top 20 clonotypes, diversity index (DI) and D75 metrics. After TCRdb called clones again from the public reads with CATT, rows with identical DNA were merged. Clone size and V and J calls follow TCRdb, not the original study. In all, the sample holds 90,000 or so delta-chain clones, and 0.75% to 1% of those were seen once. The top ten hold approximately 10% of the sample.

V lost 0 bases and J lost 2 bases, and the count of bases not matched to a germline gene is 12. There are 18 amino acids in the CDR3, from cysteine to phenylalanine inclusive. Only the CDR3 DNA stays, 54 bases, in frame from base 1. From a lookup of the germline V gene, CDR1 and CDR2 are GEAIGNYY and EKD. For bulk TCR repertoire analysis, Vgamma9/Vdelta2+ and Vdelta2-negative gammadelta T cell populations were flow-sorted out of peripheral blood mononuclear cells. This TCR was sampled from a pool of human donors (malaria-infected and uninfected, not separated). The sequenced sample was gamma-delta T cells from blood. The chain uses TRDV2 and TRDJ1; 9 central nucleotides agree with TRDD3. The J gene, missing from TCRdb, was assigned here through DNA to germline matching. The encoded CDR3 is CACDTVGGDTLYTDKLIF. The nucleotides read TGTGCCTGTGACACCGTAGGGGGGGATACTCTGTATACCGATAAACTCATCTTT.